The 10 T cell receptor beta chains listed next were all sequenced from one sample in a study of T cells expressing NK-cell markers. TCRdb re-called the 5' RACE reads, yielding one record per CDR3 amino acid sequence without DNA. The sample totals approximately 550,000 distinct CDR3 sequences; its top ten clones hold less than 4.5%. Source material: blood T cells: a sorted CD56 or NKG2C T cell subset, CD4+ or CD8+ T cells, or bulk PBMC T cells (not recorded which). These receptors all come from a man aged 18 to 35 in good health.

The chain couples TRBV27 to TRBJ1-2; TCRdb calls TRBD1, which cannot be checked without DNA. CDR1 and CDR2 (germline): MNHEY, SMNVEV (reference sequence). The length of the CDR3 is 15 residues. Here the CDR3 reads CASAPLGVANYGYTF.

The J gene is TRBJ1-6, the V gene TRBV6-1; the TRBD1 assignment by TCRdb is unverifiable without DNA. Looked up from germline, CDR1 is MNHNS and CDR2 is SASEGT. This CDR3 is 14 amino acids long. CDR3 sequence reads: CASKGQGFTAPLHF.

The CDR3: CSARANRGWYEQYF. V is TRBV20-1 and J is TRBJ2-7; no DNA is available, so the TRBD1 call from TCRdb remains unchecked. CDR3 length equals 14 residues. In germline, CDR1 is DFQATT, CDR2 SNEGSKA (reference sequence).

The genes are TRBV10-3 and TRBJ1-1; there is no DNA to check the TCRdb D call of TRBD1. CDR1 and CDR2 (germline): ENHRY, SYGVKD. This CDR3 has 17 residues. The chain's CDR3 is CAISESYRAPSNTEAFF.

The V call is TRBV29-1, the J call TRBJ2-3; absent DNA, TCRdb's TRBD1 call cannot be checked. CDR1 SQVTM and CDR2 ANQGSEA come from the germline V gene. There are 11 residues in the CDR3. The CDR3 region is CSVQGVPTQYF.

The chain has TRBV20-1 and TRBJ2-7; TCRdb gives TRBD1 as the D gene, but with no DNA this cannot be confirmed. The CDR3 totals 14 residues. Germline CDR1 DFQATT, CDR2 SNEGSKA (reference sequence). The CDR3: CSASHGTGKNEQYF.

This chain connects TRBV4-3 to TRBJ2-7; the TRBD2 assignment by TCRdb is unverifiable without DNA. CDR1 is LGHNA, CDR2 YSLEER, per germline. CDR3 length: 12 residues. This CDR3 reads CASSQDTRVQYF.

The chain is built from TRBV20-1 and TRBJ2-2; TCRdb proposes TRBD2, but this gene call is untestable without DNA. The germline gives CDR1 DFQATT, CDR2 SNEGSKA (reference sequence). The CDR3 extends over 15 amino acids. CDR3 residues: CSARVETSIPGELFF.

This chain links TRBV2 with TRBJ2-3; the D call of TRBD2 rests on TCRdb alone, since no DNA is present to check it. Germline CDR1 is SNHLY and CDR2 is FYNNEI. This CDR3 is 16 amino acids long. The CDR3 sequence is CAIPEGSSLSTDTQYF.

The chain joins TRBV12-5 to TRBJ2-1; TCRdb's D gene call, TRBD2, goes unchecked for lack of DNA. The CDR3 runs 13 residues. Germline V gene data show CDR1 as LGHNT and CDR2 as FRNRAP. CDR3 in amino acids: CASGFGGFNEQFF.